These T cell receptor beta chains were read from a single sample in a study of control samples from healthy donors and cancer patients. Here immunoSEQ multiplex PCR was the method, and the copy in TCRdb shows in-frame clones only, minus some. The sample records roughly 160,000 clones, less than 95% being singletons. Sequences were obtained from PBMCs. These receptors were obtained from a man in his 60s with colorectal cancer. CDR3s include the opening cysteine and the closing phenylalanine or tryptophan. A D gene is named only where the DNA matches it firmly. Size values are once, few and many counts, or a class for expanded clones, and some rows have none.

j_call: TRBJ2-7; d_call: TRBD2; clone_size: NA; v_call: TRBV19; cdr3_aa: CASRLAGSSYEQYF; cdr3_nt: TGTGCCAGTAGACTAGCGGGGAGCTCCTACGAGCAGTACTTC
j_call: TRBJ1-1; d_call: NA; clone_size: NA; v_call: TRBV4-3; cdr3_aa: CASSQEARQERGTEAFF; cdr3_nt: TGCGCCAGCAGCCAAGAGGCCCGACAGGAAAGGGGCACTGAAGCTTTCTTT
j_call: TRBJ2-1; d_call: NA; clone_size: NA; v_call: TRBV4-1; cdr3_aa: CASSHTEFPYNEQFF; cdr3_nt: TGCGCCAGCAGCCATACCGAGTTCCCCTACAATGAGCAGTTCTTC
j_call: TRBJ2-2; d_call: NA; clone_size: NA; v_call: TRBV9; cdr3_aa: CASSQTGTNTGELFF; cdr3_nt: TGTGCCAGCAGCCAGACTGGGACGAACACCGGGGAGCTGTTTTTT
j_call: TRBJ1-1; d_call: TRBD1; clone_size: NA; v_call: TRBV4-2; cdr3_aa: CASSPTGVAGNTEAFF; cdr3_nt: TGTGCCAGCAGCCCCACAGGGGTCGCCGGGAACACTGAAGCTTTCTTT
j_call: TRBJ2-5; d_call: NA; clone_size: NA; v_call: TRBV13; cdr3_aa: CASSLQPRETQYF; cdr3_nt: TGTGCCAGCAGCCTACAGCCCCGAGAGACCCAGTACTTC
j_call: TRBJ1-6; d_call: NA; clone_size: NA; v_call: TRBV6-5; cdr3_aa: CASSSRTEPLHF; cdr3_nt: TGTGCCAGCAGTTCCCGGACTGAACCCCTCCACTTT
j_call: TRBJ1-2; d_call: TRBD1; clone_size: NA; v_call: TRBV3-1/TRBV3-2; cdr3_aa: CASSQNFGQGALGYTF; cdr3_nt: TGTGCCAGCAGCCAAAATTTCGGACAGGGGGCTCTTGGCTACACCTTC
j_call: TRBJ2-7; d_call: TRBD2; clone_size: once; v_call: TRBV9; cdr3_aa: CASSAFSGVPYEQYF; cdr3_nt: TGTGCCAGCAGCGCTTTTAGCGGGGTACCCTACGAGCAGTACTTC
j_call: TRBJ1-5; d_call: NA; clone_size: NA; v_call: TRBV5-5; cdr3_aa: CASSLASGNQPQHF; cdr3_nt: TGTGCCAGCAGCCTGGCGTCTGGCAATCAGCCCCAGCATTTT
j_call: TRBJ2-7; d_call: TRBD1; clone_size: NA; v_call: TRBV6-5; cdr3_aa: CASSFGQGTYEQYF; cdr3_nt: TGTGCCAGCAGCTTCGGACAGGGAACCTACGAGCAGTACTTC
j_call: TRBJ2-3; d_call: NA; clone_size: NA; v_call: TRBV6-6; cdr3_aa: CASSPKEDTQYF; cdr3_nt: TGTGCCAGCAGCCCCAAGGAAGATACGCAGTATTTT
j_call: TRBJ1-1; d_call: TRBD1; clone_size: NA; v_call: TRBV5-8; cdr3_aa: CASSLGQGINTEAFF; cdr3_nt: TGTGCCAGCAGCTTGGGACAGGGGATAAACACTGAAGCTTTCTTT
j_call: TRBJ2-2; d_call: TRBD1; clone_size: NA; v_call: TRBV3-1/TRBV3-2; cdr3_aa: CASSQGQHHTGELFF; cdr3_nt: TGTGCCAGCAGCCAGGGACAGCACCACACCGGGGAGCTGTTTTTT
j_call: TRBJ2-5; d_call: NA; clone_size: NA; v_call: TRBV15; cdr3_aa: CATSRAPGTQYF; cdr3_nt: TGTGCCACCAGCAGAGCTCCCGGGACCCAGTACTTC
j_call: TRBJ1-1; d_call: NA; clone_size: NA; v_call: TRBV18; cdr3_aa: CASATTGTAEAFF; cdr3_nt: TGTGCCAGCGCAACTACAGGTACGGCTGAAGCTTTCTTT
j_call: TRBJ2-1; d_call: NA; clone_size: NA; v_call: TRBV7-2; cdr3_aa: CASSIRGFDEQFF; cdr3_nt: TGTGCCAGCAGCATCAGGGGTTTCGATGAGCAGTTCTTC
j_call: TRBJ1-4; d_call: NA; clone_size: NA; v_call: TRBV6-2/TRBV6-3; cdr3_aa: CASSYRSNEKLFF; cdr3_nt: TGTGCCAGCAGTTATCGATCTAATGAAAAACTGTTTTTT
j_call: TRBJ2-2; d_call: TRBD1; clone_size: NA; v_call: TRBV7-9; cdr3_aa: CASSQVSATGTGELFF; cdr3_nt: TGTGCCAGCAGCCAGGTCTCCGCGACAGGGACCGGGGAGCTGTTTTTT
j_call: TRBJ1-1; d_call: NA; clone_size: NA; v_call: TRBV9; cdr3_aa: CASSVEPELNTEAFF; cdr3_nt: TGTGCCAGCAGCGTAGAACCAGAGCTGAACACTGAAGCTTTCTTT
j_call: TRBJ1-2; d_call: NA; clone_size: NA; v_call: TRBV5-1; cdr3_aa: CASSRTGDRISNYGYTF; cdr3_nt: TGCGCCAGCAGCCGCACGGGAGACAGGATCTCTAACTATGGCTACACCTTC
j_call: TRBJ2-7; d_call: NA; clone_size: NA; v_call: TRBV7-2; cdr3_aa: CASSLGHPPYEQYF; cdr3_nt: TGTGCCAGCAGCTTAGGCCACCCTCCCTACGAGCAGTACTTC
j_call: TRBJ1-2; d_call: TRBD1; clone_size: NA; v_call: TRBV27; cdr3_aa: CASSWDRQGGYTF; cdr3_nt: TGTGCCAGCAGTTGGGACAGGCAGGGTGGCTACACCTTC
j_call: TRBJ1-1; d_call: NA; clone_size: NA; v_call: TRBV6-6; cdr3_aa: CASSYSRGRTEAFF; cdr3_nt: TGTGCCAGCAGTTACTCGAGAGGGCGGACTGAAGCTTTCTTT
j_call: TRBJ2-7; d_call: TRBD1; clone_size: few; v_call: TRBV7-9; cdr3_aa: CASSLGQGEVPYEQYF; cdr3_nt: TGTGCCAGCAGCTTAGGGCAGGGGGAAGTCCCTTACGAGCAGTACTTC
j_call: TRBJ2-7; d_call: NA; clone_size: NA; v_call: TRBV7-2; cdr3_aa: CASSLTSYEQYF; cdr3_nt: TGTGCCAGCAGCCTGACTAGCTACGAGCAGTACTTC
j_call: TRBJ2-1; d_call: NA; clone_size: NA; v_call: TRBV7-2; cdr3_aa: CASSLNSVNEQFF; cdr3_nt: TGTGCCAGCAGCTTAAACAGCGTTAATGAGCAGTTCTTC
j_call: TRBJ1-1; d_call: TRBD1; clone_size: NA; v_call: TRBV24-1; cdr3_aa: CATSVSGGAEAFF; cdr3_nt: TGTGCCACCAGTGTTTCAGGGGGGGCTGAAGCTTTCTTT
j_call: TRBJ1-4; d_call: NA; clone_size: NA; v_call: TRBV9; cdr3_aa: CASSVSQGNEKLFF; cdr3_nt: TGTGCCAGCAGCGTAAGTCAGGGTAATGAAAAACTGTTTTTT
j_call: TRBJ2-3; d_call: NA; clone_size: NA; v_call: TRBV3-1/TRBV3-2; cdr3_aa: CASSHSTADSTDTQYF; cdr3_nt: TGTGCCAGCAGCCATAGCACAGCGGATAGCACAGATACGCAGTATTTT
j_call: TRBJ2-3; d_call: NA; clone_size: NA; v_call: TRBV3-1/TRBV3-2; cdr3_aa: CASSLQTYTQYF; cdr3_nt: TGTGCCAGCAGCCTTCAAACATATACGCAGTATTTT
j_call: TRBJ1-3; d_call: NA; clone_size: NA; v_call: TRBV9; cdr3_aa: CASSAASGGGSGNTIYF; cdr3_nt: TGTGCCAGCAGCGCAGCCTCGGGAGGGGGCTCTGGAAACACCATATATTTT
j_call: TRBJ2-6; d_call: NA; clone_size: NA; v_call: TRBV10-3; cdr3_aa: CAISESMAGGANVLTF; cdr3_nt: TGTGCCATCAGTGAGTCGATGGCTGGTGGGGCCAACGTCCTGACTTTC
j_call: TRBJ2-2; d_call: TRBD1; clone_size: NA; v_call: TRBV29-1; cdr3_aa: CSGYRGRELFF; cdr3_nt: TGCAGCGGGTACAGGGGCCGGGAGCTGTTTTTT
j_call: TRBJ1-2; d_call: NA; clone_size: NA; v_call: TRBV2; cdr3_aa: CASSEGSRENYGYTF; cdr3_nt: TGTGCCAGCAGTGAAGGGAGCAGGGAGAACTATGGCTACACCTTC
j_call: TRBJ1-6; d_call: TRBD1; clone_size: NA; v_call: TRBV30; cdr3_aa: CAWTGTGGSSPLHF; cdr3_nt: TGTGCCTGGACTGGGACAGGGGGCAGTTCACCCCTCCACTTT
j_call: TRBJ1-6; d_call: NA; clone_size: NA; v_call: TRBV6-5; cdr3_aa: CASSYRGLPSSPLHF; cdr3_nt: TGTGCCAGCAGTTATCGAGGGTTACCGAGTTCACCCCTCCACTTT
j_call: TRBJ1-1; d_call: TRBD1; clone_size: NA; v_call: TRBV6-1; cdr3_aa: CASSAPGGVRNTEAFF; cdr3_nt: TGTGCCAGCAGTGCACCAGGGGGCGTGAGGAACACTGAAGCTTTCTTT
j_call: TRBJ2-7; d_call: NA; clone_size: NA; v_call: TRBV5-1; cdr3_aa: CASSLLLGYEQYF; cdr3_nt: TGCGCCAGCAGCTTGCTACTTGGGTACGAGCAGTACTTC
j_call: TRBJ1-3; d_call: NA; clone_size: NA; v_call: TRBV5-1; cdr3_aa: CASSQRGSGNTIYF; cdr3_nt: TGCGCCAGCAGCCAACGGGGCTCTGGAAACACCATATATTTT
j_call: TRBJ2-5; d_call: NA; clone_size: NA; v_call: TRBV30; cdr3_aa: CAWYLPQGLGALETQYF; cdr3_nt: TGTGCCTGGTACCTACCCCAGGGGCTGGGTGCTTTGGAGACCCAGTACTTC
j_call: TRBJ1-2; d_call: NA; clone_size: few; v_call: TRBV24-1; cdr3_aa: CATSDLSPQVGYTF; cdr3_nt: TGTGCCACCAGTGATTTGAGCCCCCAGGTCGGCTACACCTTC
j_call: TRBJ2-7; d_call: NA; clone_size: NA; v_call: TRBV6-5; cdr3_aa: CASNGRDYEQYF; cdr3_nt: TGTGCCAGCAATGGCAGGGACTACGAGCAGTACTTC
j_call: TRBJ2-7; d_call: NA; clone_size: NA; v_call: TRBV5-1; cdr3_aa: CASSPIGGSSYEQYF; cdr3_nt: TGCGCCAGCAGCCCTATCGGCGGCAGCTCCTACGAGCAGTACTTC
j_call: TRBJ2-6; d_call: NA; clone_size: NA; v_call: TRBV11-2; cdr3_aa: CASSALGGEGANVLTF; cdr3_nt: TGTGCCAGCAGTGCCCTCGGCGGGGAGGGGGCCAACGTCCTGACTTTC
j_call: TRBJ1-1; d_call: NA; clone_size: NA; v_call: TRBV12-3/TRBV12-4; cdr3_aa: CASSLSANTEAFF; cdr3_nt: TGTGCCAGCAGTTTGTCGGCCAACACTGAAGCTTTCTTT
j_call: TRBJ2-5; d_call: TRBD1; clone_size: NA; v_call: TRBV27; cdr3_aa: CASSTGQGLSETQYF; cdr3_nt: TGTGCCAGCAGTACGGGACAGGGTCTTTCAGAGACCCAGTACTTC